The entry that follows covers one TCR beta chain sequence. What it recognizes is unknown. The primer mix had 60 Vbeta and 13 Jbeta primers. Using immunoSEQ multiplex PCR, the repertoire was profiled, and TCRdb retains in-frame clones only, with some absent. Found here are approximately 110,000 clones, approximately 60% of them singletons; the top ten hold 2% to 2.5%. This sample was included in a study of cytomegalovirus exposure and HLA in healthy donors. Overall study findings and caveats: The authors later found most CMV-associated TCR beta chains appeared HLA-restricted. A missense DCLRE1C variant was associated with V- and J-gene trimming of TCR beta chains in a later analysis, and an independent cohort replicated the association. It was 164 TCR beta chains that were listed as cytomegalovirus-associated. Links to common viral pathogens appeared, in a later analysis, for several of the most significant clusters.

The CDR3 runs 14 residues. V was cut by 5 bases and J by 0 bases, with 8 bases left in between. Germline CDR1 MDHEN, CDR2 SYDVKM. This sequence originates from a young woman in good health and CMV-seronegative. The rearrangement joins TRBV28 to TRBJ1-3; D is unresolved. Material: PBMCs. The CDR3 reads CASSERRSGNTIYF. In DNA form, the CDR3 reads TGTGCCAGCAGTGAGCGCCGCTCTGGAAACACCATATATTTT.